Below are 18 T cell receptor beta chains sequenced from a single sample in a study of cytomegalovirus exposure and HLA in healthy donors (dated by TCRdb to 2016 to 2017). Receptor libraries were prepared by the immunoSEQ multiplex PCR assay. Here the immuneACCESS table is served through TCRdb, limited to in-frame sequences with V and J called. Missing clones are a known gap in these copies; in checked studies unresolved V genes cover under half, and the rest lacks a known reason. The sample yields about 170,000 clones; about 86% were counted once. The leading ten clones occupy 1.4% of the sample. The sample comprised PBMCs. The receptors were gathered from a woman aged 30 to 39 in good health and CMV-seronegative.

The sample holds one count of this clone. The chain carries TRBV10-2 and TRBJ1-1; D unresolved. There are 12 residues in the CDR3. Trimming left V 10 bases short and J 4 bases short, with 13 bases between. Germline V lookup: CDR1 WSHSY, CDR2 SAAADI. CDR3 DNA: TGCGCCACCACATTTTCAGGCACTGAAGCTTTCTTT. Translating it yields CATTFSGTEAFF.

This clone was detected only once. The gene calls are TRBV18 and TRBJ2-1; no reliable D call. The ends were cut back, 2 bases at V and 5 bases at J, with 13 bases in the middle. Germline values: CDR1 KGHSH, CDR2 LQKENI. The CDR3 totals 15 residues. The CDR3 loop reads CASSPEVVSDNEQFF. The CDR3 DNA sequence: TGTGCCAGCTCACCAGAGGTGGTATCTGACAATGAGCAGTTCTTC.

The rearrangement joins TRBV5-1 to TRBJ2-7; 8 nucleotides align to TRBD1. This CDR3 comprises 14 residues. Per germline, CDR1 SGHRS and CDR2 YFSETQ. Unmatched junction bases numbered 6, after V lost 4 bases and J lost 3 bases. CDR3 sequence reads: CASSDTGGSYEQYF. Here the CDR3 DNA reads TGCGCCAGCAGCGACACAGGGGGGAGCTACGAGCAGTACTTC.

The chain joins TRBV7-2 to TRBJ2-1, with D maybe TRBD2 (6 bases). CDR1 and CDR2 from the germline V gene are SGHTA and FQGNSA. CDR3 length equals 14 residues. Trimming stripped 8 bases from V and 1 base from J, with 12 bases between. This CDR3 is CASDGGFSYNEQFF. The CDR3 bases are TGTGCCAGCGACGGGGGTTTTTCCTACAATGAGCAGTTCTTC. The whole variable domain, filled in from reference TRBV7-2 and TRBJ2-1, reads GAGVSQSPSNKVTEKGKDVELRCDPISGHTALYWYRQSLGQGLEFLIYFQGNSAPDKSGLPSDRFSAERTGGSVSTLTIQRTQQEDSAVYLCASDGGFSYNEQFFGPGTRLTVL.

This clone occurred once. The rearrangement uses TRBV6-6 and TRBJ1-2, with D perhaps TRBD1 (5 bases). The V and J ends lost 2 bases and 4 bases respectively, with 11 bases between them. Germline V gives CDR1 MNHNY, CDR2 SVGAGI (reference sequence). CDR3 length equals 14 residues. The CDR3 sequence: CASSYGPRVYGYTF. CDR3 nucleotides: TGTGCCAGCAGTTACGGGCCCAGGGTCTATGGCTACACCTTC.

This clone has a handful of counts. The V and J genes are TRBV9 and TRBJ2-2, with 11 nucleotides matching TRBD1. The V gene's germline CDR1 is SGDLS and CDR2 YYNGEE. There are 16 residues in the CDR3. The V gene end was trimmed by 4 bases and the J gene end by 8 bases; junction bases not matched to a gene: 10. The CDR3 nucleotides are TGTGCCAGCAGCCCCCCCGGACAGGGGGCTCGGGGGGAGCTGTTTTTT. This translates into CASSPPGQGARGELFF.

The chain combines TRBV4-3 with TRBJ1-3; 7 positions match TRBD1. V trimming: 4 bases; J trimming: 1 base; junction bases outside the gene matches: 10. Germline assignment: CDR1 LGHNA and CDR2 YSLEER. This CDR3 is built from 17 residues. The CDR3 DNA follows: TGCGCCAGCAGCCGAGACCCGAACAGGGGTTCTGGAAACACCATATATTTT. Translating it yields CASSRDPNRGSGNTIYF.

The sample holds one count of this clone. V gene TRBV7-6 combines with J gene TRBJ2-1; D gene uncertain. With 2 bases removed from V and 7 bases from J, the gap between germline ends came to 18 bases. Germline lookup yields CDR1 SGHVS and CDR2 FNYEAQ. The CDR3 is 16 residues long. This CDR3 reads CASSLNPPGTRNEQFF. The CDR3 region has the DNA TGTGCCAGCAGCTTAAACCCCCCAGGCACAAGGAATGAGCAGTTCTTC.

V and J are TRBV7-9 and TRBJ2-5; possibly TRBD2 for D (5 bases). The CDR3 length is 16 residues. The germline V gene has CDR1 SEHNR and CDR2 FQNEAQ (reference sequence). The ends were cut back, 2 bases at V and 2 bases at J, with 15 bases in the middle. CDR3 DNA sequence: TGTGCCAGCAGCTTATGGTTAGCGCCTGAGCAAGAGACCCAGTACTTC. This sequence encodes CASSLWLAPEQETQYF.

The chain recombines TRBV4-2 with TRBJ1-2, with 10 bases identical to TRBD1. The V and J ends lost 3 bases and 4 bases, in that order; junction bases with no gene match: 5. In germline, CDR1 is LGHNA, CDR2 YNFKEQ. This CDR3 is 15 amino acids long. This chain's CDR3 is CASSQGGDRGYGYTF. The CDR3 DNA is TGTGCCAGCAGCCAGGGGGGGGACAGGGGCTATGGCTACACCTTC.

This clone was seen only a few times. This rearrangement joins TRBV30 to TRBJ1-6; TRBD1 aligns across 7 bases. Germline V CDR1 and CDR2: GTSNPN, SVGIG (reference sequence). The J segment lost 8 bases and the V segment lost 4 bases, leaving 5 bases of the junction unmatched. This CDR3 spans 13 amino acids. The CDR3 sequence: CAWMVTGDSPLHF. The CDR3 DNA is TGTGCCTGGATGGTAACAGGGGATTCACCCCTCCACTTT.

For the CDR3, the DNA is TGCGCCAGCAGCTGGGGGACTTCCTACGAGCAGTACTTC. Its protein is CASSWGTSYEQYF. V is TRBV5-1 and J is TRBJ2-7, with a weak D call TRBD2 (6 bases). CDR1 and CDR2 (germline): SGHRS, YFSETQ. Trimming cost V 3 bases and J 1 base, with 8 bases left between them. The CDR3 is 13 residues long.

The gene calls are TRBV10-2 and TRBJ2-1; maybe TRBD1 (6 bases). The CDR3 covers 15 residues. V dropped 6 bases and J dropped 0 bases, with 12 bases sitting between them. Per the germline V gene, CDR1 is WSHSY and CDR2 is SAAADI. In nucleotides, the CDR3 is TGCGCCAGCAGCCCGACAGGCAGCTCCTACAATGAGCAGTTCTTC. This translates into CASSPTGSSYNEQFF.

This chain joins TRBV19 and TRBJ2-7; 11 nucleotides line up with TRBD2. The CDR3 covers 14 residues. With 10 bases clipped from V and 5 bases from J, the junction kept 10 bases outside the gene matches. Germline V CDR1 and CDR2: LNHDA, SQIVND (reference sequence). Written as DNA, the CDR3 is TGTGCCACACGCACTAGCGGGGGAATCAACGAGCAGTACTTC. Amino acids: CATRTSGGINEQYF.

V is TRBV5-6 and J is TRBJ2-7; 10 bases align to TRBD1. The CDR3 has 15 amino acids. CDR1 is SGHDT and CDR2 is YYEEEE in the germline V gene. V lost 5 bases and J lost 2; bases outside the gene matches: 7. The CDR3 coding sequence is TGTGCCAGCAGTTCAACCGGGACAGGGGCCTACGAGCAGTACTTC. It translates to CASSSTGTGAYEQYF.

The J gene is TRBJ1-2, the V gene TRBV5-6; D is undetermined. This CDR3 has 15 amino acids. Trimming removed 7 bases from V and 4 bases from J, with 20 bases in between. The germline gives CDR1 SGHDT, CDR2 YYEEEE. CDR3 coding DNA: TGTGCCAGCTGGGGAGGGCTCGAGGGCTCCTATGGCTACACCTTC. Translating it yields CASWGGLEGSYGYTF.

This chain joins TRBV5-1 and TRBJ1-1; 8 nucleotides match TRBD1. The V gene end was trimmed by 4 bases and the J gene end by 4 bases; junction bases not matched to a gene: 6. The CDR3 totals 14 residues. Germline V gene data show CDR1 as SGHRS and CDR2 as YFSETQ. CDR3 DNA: TGCGCCAGCAGCCTCGGACAGGGATTCACTGAAGCTTTCTTT. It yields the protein CASSLGQGFTEAFF.

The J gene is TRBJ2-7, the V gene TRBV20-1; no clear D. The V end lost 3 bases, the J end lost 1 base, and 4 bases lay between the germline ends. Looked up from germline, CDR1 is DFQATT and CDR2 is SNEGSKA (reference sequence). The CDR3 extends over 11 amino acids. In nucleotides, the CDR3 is TGCAGTGCTAGGGCTTCCTACGAGCAGTACTTC. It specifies CSARASYEQYF.